The entry below describes one T cell receptor (beta chain). This sample is drawn from a study of blood T cell repertoires in COVID-19. Study summary: The origin of the acute and convalescent COVID-19 samples was the United States, Italy and Spain. The analysed material was cDNA or gDNA that came from T cells, B-cell-depleted T cells, or PBMCs.

Germline CDR1 MNHNY, CDR2 SVGAGI (reference sequence). The CDR3 contains 17 residues. V lost 5 bases, J lost 4 bases, and 12 bases stayed unmatched. Per the authors' pipeline: How many nucleated cells were present was estimated from reference gene primer amplification. The protocol was immunoSEQ multiplex PCR, while the TCRdb copy is restricted to in-frame clones and leaves out a portion. That table supplies the V and J calls and clone size; D and trimming were determined from the DNA. The data contain 150,000 to 200,000 clones, over 65% of them singletons. The sequenced material came from peripheral blood. V usage is TRBV6-6 and J usage is TRBJ2-7; 12 bases match TRBD1. The receptor comes from a man between 60 and 70 years old with acute or convalescent COVID-19. As DNA, the CDR3 is TGTGCCAGCAGTCGCAGAACCTCGGGACAGGGGGCGTACGAGCAGTACTTC. Its protein is CASSRRTSGQGAYEQYF.